A single sample gave rise to the 8 T cell receptor beta chains below, sequenced in a study of neurological immune-mediated disorders. Time point defined: longitudinal time-point 1 (baseline). TCRdb re-analysed the 5' RACE reads in MiXCR, keeping a single row per CDR3 protein. The sample records tens of thousands of distinct CDR3 sequences, roughly a tenth being singletons. What was sequenced was PBMCs. Receptors were obtained from a man aged 25 to 45 in good health.

This clonotype occurred many times. V and J are TRBV7-2 and TRBJ2-5; 7 bases fit TRBD2. The CDR3 consists of 15 residues. CDR1 and CDR2 from the germline V gene are SGHTA and FQGNSA. The ends lost 0 bases at V and 5 bases at J; junction bases unmatched: 6. CDR3 sequence: CASSLAGTIFETQYF. In DNA, the CDR3 is TGTGCCAGCAGCTTAGCCGGGACTATCTTCGAGACCCAGTACTTC. Using reference TRBV7-2 and TRBJ2-5 for the parts outside the CDR3, the full variable domain is GAGVSQSPSNKVTEKGKDVELRCDPISGHTALYWYRQSLGQGLEFLIYFQGNSAPDKSGLPSDRFSAERTGGSVSTLTIQRTQQEDSAVYLCASSLAGTIFETQYFGPGTRLLVL.

The V gene is TRBV18, the J gene TRBJ2-6, with D possibly being TRBD2 (5 bases). Germline CDR1 is KGHSH and CDR2 is LQKENI. Trimming took off 7 bases at V and 2 bases at J, with 12 bases between the two ends. The CDR3 runs 15 residues. The CDR3 DNA reads as TGTGCCAGCTTTTCGGGGATCCCTGGGGCCAACGTCCTGACTTTC. Protein sequence: CASFSGIPGANVLTF. Full variable domain (remainder filled in from reference TRBV18 and TRBJ2-6): NAGVMQNPRHLVRRRGQEARLRCSPMKGHSHVYWYRQLPEEGLKFMVYLQKENIIDESGMPKERFSAEFPKEGPSILRIQQVVRGDSAAYFCASFSGIPGANVLTFGAGSRLTVL.

This clonotype was seen at least ten times. The V call is TRBV5-1, the J call TRBJ1-1, with TRBD1 as a possible D gene (5 bases). V lost 5 bases, J lost 1 base, and 12 bases lay in between. The CDR3 is made up of 14 amino acids. Per germline, CDR1 SGHRS and CDR2 YFSETQ. In DNA form, the CDR3 reads TGCGCCAGCAGGCTGGGACCGACGAACACTGAAGCTTTCTTT. It translates to CASRLGPTNTEAFF. Full variable domain (outside the CDR3, taken from reference TRBV5-1 and TRBJ1-1): KAGVTQTPRYLIKTRGQQVTLSCSPISGHRSVSWYQQTPGQGLQFLFEYFSETQRNKGNFPGRFSGRQFSNSRSEMNVSTLELGDSALYLCASRLGPTNTEAFFGQGTRLTVV.

This clonotype came up many times. The chain uses TRBV5-1 and TRBJ2-5; D call uncertain. The CDR3 loop spans 13 amino acids. V lost 0 bases and J 2 bases, leaving 5 bases between the germline ends. Looked up from germline, CDR1 is SGHRS and CDR2 is YFSETQ. The CDR3 DNA reads as TGCGCCAGCAGCTTGGGAGCGCAAGAGACCCAGTACTTC. Its translation is CASSLGAQETQYF.

This clonotype showed up just a few times. The chain uses TRBV7-9 and TRBJ2-1, with D unclear. Trimming took off 4 bases at V and 8 bases at J, with 15 bases between the two ends. CDR1 is SEHNR, CDR2 FQNEAQ, per germline (reference sequence). The CDR3 is 14 residues long. The DNA of the CDR3 is TGTGCCAGCAGCTCGGCCCACTCTCCCGATGAGCAGTTCTTC. It specifies CASSSAHSPDEQFF.

This clonotype was recorded at least ten times. This chain uses TRBV5-1 with TRBJ2-7, with a possible D match to TRBD1 (6 bases). CDR1 is SGHRS, CDR2 YFSETQ, per germline. V was trimmed by 0 bases and J by 6 bases, leaving 13 bases between them. The CDR3 sequence is 14 residues long. DNA for the CDR3: TGCGCCAGCAGCTTGGAATCAGGGGTCGGCGAGCAGTACTTC. Amino acid sequence: CASSLESGVGEQYF.

This clonotype was observed at least ten times. V and J are TRBV29-1 and TRBJ2-1, with D maybe TRBD2 (6 bases). The CDR3 is 14 amino acids. CDR1 is SQVTM and CDR2 is ANQGSEA in the germline V gene. With 6 bases removed from V and 7 bases from J, the gap between germline ends came to 19 bases. The CDR3 spells CSVEGTGGTNEQFF. The CDR3 nucleotides read TGCAGCGTAGAGGGGACCGGCGGGACGAATGAGCAGTTCTTC.

This clonotype appeared many times. As DNA, the CDR3 is TGCGCCAGCAGCCAAATCCCGGACAGCCGCTCCTACGAGCAGTACTTC. Translation: CASSQIPDSRSYEQYF. This rearrangement joins TRBV4-1 to TRBJ2-7; D may be TRBD1 (6 bases). The CDR3 length is 16 residues. V was pared by 2 bases and J by 0 bases, with 14 bases between. CDR1 and CDR2 (germline): MGHRA, YSYEKL.